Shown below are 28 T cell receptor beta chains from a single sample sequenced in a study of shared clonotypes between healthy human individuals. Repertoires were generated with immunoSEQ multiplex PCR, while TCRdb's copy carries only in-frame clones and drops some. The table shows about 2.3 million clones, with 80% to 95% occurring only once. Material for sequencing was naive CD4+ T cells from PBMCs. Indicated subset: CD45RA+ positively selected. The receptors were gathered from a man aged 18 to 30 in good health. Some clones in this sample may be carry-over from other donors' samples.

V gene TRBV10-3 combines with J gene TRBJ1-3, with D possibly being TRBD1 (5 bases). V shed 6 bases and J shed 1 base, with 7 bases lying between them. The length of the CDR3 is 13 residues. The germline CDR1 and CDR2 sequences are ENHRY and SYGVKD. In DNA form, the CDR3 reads TGTGCCATCAGCAGGGAATCTGGAAACACCATATATTTT. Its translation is CAISRESGNTIYF.

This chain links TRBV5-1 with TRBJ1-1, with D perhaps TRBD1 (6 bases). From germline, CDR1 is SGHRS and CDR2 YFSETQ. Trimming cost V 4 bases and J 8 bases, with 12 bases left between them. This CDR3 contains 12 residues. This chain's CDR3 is CASSIQGFEAFF. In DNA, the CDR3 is TGCGCCAGCAGCATACAGGGCTTCGAAGCTTTCTTT. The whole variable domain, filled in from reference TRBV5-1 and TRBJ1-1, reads KAGVTQTPRYLIKTRGQQVTLSCSPISGHRSVSWYQQTPGQGLQFLFEYFSETQRNKGNFPGRFSGRQFSNSRSEMNVSTLELGDSALYLCASSIQGFEAFFGQGTRLTVV.

CDR3 loop: CASSPRGRGVDTEAFF. The CDR3 DNA follows: TGTGCCAGCAGCCCTCGAGGACGGGGAGTCGACACTGAAGCTTTCTTT. The rearrangement links TRBV11-2 to TRBJ1-1, with D hard to call. The CDR3 covers 16 residues. From germline, CDR1 is SGHAT and CDR2 FQNNGV. V lost 5 bases, J lost 3 bases, and 19 bases lay in between.

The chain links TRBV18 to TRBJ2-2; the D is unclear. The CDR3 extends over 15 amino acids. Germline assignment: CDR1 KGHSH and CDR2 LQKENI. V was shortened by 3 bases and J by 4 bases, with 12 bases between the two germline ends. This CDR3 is CASSPGTIITGELFF. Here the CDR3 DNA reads TGTGCCAGCTCACCGGGCACGATCATCACCGGGGAGCTGTTTTTT.

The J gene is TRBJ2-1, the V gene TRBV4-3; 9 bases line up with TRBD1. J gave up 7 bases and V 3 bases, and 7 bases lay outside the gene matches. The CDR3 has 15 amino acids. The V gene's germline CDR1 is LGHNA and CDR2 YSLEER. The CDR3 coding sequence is TGCGCCAGCAGCCAGACCGGGACAGGGCAGAATGAGCAGTTCTTC. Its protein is CASSQTGTGQNEQFF.

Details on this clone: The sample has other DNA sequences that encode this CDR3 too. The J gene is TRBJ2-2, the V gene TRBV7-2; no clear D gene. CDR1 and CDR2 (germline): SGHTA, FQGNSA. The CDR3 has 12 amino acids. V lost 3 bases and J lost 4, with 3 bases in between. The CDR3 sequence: CASSLGTGELFF. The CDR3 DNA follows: TGTGCCAGCAGCTTGGGCACCGGGGAGCTGTTTTTT.

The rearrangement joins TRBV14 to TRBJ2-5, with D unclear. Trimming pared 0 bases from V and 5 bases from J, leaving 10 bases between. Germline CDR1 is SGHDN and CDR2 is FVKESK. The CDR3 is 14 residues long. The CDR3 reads CASSQELFRETQYF. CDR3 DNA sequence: TGTGCCAGCAGCCAAGAACTGTTCAGGGAGACCCAGTACTTC. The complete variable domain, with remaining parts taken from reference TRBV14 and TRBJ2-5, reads EAGVTQFPSHSVIEKGQTVTLRCDPISGHDNLYWYRRVMGKEIKFLLHFVKESKQDESGMPNNRFLAERTGGTYSTLKVQPAELEDSGVYFCASSQELFRETQYFGPGTRLLVL.

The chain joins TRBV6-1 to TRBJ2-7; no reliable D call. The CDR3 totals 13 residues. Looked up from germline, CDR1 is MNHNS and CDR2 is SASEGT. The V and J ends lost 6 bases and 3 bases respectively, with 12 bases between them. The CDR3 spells CASSFDPYYEQYF. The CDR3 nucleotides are TGTGCCAGCAGCTTCGACCCATACTACGAGCAGTACTTC.

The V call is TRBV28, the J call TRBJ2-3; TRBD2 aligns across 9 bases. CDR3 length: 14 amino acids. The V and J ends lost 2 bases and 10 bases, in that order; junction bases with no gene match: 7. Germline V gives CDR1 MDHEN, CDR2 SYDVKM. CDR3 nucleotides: TGTGCCAGCAGTTTAGGAACTAGCGGGTTCGCGCAGTATTTT. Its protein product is CASSLGTSGFAQYF.

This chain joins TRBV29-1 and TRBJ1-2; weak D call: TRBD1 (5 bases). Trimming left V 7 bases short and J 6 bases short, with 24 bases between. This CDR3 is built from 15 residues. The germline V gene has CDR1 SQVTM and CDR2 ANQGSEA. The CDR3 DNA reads TGCAGCGCAGGGACGGTGACAGAGCTTGCGGATGGCTACACCTTC. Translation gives CSAGTVTELADGYTF.

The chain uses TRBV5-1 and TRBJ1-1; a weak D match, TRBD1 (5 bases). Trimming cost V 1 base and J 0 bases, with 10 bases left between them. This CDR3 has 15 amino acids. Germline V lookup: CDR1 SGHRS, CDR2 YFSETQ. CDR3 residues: CASSLSSGLNTEAFF. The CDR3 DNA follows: TGCGCCAGCAGCTTGTCCTCAGGGCTGAACACTGAAGCTTTCTTT.

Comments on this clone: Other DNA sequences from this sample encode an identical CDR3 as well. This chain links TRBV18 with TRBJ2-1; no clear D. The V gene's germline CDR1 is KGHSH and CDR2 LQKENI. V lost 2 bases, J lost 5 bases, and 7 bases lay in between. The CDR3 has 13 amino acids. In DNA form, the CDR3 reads TGTGCCAGCTCACCAAGGCGAGACAATGAGCAGTTCTTC. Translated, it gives CASSPRRDNEQFF. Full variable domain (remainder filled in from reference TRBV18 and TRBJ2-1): NAGVMQNPRHLVRRRGQEARLRCSPMKGHSHVYWYRQLPEEGLKFMVYLQKENIIDESGMPKERFSAEFPKEGPSILRIQQVVRGDSAAYFCASSPRRDNEQFFGPGTRLTVL.

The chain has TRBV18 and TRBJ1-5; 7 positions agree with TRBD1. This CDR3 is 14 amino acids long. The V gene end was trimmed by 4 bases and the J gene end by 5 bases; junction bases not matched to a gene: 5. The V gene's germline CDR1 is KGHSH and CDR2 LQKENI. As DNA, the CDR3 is TGTGCCAGCTCACAAAACAGGGGTGATCAGCCCCAGCATTTT. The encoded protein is CASSQNRGDQPQHF.

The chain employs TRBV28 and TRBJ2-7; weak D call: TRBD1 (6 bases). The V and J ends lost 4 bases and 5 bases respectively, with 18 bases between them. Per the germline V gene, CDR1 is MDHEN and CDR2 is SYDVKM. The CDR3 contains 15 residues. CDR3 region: CASSSGGQGYNEQYF. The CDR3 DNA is TGTGCCAGCAGTTCTGGTGGTCAGGGGTATAACGAGCAGTACTTC. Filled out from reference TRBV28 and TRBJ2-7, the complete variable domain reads DVKVTQSSRYLVKRTGEKVFLECVQDMDHENMFWYRQDPGLGLRLIYFSYDVKMKEKGDIPEGYSVSREKKERFSLILESASTNQTSMYLCASSSGGQGYNEQYFGPGTRLTVT.

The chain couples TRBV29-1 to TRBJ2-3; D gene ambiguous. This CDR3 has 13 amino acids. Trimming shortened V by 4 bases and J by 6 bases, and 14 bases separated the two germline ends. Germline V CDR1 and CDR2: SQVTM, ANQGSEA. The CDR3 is CSVGDGVSDTQYF. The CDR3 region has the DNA TGCAGCGTTGGTGACGGCGTATCGGATACGCAGTATTTT.

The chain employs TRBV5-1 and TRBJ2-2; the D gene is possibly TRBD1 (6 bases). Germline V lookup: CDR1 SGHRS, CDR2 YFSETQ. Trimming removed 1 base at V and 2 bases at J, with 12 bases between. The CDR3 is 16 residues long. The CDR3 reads CASSLNQGQNTGELFF. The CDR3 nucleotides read TGCGCCAGCAGCTTGAACCAGGGGCAAAACACCGGGGAGCTGTTTTTT.

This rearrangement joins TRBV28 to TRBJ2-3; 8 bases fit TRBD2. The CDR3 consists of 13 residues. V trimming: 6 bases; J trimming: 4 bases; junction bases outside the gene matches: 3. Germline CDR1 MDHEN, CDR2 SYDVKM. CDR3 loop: CASSGGRPDTQYF. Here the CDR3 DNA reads TGTGCCAGCAGCGGCGGGAGGCCAGATACGCAGTATTTT.

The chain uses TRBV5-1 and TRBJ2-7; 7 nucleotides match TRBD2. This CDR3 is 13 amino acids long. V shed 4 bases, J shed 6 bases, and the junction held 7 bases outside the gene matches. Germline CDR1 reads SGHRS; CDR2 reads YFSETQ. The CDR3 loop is CASSNGPGGEQYF. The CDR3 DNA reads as TGCGCCAGCAGCAACGGCCCGGGGGGCGAGCAGTACTTC.

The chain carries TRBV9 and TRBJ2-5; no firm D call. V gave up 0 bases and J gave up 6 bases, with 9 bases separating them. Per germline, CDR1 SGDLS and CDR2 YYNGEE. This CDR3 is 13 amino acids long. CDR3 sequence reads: CASSVDAQQTQYF. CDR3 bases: TGTGCCAGCAGCGTAGATGCCCAGCAGACCCAGTACTTC.

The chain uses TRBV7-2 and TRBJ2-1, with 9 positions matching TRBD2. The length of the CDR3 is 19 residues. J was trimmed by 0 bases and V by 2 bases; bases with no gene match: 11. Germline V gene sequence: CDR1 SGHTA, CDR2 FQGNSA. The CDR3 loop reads CASSLMIRTSAHSYNEQFF. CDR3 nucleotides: TGTGCCAGCAGCTTAATGATTAGGACTAGCGCTCACTCCTACAATGAGCAGTTCTTC. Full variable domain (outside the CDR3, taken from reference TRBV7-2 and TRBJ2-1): GAGVSQSPSNKVTEKGKDVELRCDPISGHTALYWYRQSLGQGLEFLIYFQGNSAPDKSGLPSDRFSAERTGGSVSTLTIQRTQQEDSAVYLCASSLMIRTSAHSYNEQFFGPGTRLTVL.

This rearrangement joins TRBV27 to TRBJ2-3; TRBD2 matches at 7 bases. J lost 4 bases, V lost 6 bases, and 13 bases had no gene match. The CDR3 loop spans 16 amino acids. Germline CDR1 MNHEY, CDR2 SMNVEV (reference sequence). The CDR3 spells CASRPAWEGRADTQYF. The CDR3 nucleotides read TGTGCCAGCAGGCCCGCGTGGGAGGGTAGGGCAGATACGCAGTATTTT.

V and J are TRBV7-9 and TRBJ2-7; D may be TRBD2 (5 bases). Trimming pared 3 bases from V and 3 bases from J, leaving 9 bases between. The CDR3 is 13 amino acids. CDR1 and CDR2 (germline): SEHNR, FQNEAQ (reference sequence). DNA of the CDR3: TGTGCCAGCAGCTTTCGGACTGACTACGAGCAGTACTTC. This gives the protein CASSFRTDYEQYF.

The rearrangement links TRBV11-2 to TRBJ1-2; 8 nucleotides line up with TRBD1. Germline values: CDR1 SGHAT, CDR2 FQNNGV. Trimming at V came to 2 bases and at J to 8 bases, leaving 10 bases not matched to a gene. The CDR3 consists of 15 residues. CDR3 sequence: CASSLSPDRAGGYTF. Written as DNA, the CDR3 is TGTGCCAGCAGCTTATCGCCGGACAGGGCGGGGGGCTACACCTTC.

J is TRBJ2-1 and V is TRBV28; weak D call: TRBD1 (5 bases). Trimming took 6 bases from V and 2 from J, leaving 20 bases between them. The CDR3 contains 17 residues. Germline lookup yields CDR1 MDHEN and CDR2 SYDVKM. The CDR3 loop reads CASSSVASRGTYNEQFF. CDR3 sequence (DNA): TGTGCCAGCAGCTCCGTAGCCAGTAGGGGCACCTACAATGAGCAGTTCTTC.

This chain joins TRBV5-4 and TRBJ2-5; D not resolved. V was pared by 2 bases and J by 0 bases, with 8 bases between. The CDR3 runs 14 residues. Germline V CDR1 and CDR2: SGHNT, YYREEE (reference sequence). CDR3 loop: CASSLGNNQETQYF. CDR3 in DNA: TGTGCCAGCAGCTTAGGCAACAACCAAGAGACCCAGTACTTC.

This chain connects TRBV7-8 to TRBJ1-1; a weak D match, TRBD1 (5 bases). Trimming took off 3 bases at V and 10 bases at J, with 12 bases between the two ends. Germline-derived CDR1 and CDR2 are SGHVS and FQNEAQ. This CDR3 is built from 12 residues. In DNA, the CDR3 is TGTGCCAGCAGCTTCACGGGCCAGGGAGCTTTCTTT. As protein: CASSFTGQGAFF.

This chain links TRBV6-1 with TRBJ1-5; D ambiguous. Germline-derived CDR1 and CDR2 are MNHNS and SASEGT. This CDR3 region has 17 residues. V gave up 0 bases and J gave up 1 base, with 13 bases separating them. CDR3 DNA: TGTGCCAGCAGTGAAGCTTCCTTGAATAGGAGCAATCAGCCCCAGCATTTT. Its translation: CASSEASLNRSNQPQHF.

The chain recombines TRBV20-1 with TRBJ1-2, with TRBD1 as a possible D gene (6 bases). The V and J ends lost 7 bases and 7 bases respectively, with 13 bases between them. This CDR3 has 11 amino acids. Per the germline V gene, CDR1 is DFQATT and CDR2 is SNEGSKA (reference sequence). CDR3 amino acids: CSEVGGGGYTF. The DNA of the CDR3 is TGCAGTGAGGTGGGGGGCGGTGGCTACACCTTC.